Below, 22 T cell receptor beta chains from the same sample are listed, as sequenced in a study of shared clonotypes between healthy human individuals. Positively selected for CCR7, the CD45RO-negative cells used as naive CD8 cells excluded terminally differentiated effector memory CD45RA+ cells. Some clones are missing from TCRdb's copy, which holds only in-frame ones; the method was immunoSEQ multiplex PCR. This sample has fewer than 1 million clones, with just over 95% found just once. The sequenced sample was naive CD8+ T cells sorted from blood. Receptors were obtained from a man younger than 40 in good health.

The J gene is TRBJ1-5, the V gene TRBV7-2; 9 positions agree with TRBD1. V lost 8 bases and J lost 4; bases outside the gene matches: 6. This CDR3 comprises 14 residues. Germline V lookup: CDR1 SGHTA, CDR2 FQGNSA. CDR3 DNA: TGTGCCAGCTCCGGGACAGGGCATAATCAGCCCCAGCATTTT. This encodes CASSGTGHNQPQHF.

This clone was detected once. The chain links TRBV27 to TRBJ2-7; weak D call: TRBD2 (5 bases). Germline V gene lookup returns CDR1 MNHEY and CDR2 SMNVEV (reference sequence). CDR3 length: 15 amino acids. V was clipped by 5 bases and J by 3 bases, with 17 bases between them. DNA of the CDR3: TGTGCCAGCAGTCGGACGCGGGCAGGATTCTACGAGCAGTACTTC. Translating gives CASSRTRAGFYEQYF.

J is TRBJ2-1 and V is TRBV2, with 7 bases matching TRBD2. V was pared by 4 bases and J by 0 bases, with 9 bases of the junction left unmatched. Germline CDR1 is SNHLY and CDR2 is FYNNEI. There are 17 residues in the CDR3. The CDR3 coding sequence is TGTGCCAGCAGTGTGGGTAGCGGGCGGAGCTCCTACAATGAGCAGTTCTTC. Protein product: CASSVGSGRSSYNEQFF.

The CDR3 region is CASSFAGQETQYF. The CDR3 region has the DNA TGCGCCAGCAGCTTCGCGGGCCAAGAGACCCAGTACTTC. The chain couples TRBV5-1 to TRBJ2-5; perhaps TRBD2 as D (5 bases). The germline V gene has CDR1 SGHRS and CDR2 YFSETQ. The V end lost 2 bases, the J end lost 1 base, and 6 bases lay between the germline ends. The CDR3 consists of 13 residues.

This chain connects TRBV6-5 to TRBJ1-1; 7 bases are shared with TRBD1. CDR3 length: 15 amino acids. V was pared by 6 bases and J by 5 bases, with 12 bases of the junction left unmatched. Germline assignment: CDR1 MNHEY and CDR2 SVGAGI. CDR3 residues: CASRPERGLDTEAFF. CDR3 sequence (DNA): TGTGCCAGCAGGCCTGAGAGGGGGCTTGATACTGAAGCTTTCTTT.

V and J are TRBV2 and TRBJ1-5, with TRBD1 as a possible D gene (5 bases). The CDR3 has 14 amino acids. The germline gives CDR1 SNHLY, CDR2 FYNNEI. Trimming stripped 3 bases from V and 4 bases from J, with 10 bases between. In DNA, the CDR3 is TGTGCCAGCAGTGATTGGGGACCTAATCAGCCCCAGCATTTT. This encodes CASSDWGPNQPQHF. Complete variable domain (other parts from reference TRBV2 and TRBJ1-5): EPEVTQTPSHQVTQMGQEVILRCVPISNHLYFYWYRQILGQKVEFLVSFYNNEISEKSEIFDDQFSVERPDGSNFTLKIRSTKLEDSAMYFCASSDWGPNQPQHFGDGTRLSIL.

This sequence joins TRBV7-9 and TRBJ2-3; a weak D match, TRBD1 (6 bases). Germline values: CDR1 SEHNR, CDR2 FQNEAQ (reference sequence). V shed 5 bases and J shed 0 bases, with 15 bases lying between them. CDR3 length equals 16 residues. This chain's CDR3 is CASSTTIDRSTDTQYF. As DNA, the CDR3 is TGTGCCAGCAGCACAACCATCGACAGGAGCACAGATACGCAGTATTTT.

This rearrangement joins TRBV28 to TRBJ2-3; D is undetermined. V lost 1 base to trimming and J lost 3 bases, with 14 bases between them. The CDR3 sequence is 16 residues long. The V gene's germline CDR1 is MDHEN and CDR2 SYDVKM. The CDR3 is CASSLLRTYETDTQYF. In DNA, the CDR3 is TGTGCCAGCAGTTTATTGAGGACCTACGAGACAGATACGCAGTATTTT. Based on the CDR3 plus reference TRBV28 and TRBJ2-3, the full variable domain is DVKVTQSSRYLVKRTGEKVFLECVQDMDHENMFWYRQDPGLGLRLIYFSYDVKMKEKGDIPEGYSVSREKKERFSLILESASTNQTSMYLCASSLLRTYETDTQYFGPGTRLTVL.

The chain uses TRBV29-1 and TRBJ2-7, with TRBD2 as a possible D gene (6 bases). The CDR3 sequence is 12 residues long. V shed 4 bases and J shed 4 bases, with 11 bases lying between them. Per the germline V gene, CDR1 is SQVTM and CDR2 is ANQGSEA. Written as DNA, the CDR3 is TGCAGCGTTGCCGGACGGGAGTACGAGCAGTACTTC. It is translated as CSVAGREYEQYF.

The count of this clone is one. CDR3 bases: TGTGCCAGCAGCCTGGGCGGGCTTTTCGAGCAGTACTTC. Translation: CASSLGGLFEQYF. The chain couples TRBV13 to TRBJ2-7, with D possibly matching TRBD2 (5 bases). Trimming cost V 5 bases and J 6 bases, with 14 bases left between them. There are 13 residues in the CDR3. The V gene's germline CDR1 is PRHDT and CDR2 FYEKMQ (reference sequence).

The V gene is TRBV10-1, the J gene TRBJ2-7; either TRBD1 or TRBD2 may fit D (5 bases each). The germline V and J ends were trimmed by 4 bases and 3 bases, with 13 bases remaining between them. This CDR3 is 14 amino acids long. Germline lookup yields CDR1 WNHNN and CDR2 SYGVQD (reference sequence). As DNA, the CDR3 is TGCGCCAGCAGTGCGGGACGGGGTGTCTACGAGCAGTACTTC. Amino acid sequence: CASSAGRGVYEQYF.

The genes are TRBV10-3 and TRBJ2-7; TRBD2 might be the D (6 bases). The V gene's germline CDR1 is ENHRY and CDR2 SYGVKD. Trimming removed 4 bases at V and 3 bases at J, with 7 bases between. The CDR3 is made up of 12 amino acids. CDR3 sequence reads: CAISGGGYEQYF. CDR3 bases: TGTGCCATCAGTGGGGGAGGCTACGAGCAGTACTTC.

This clone was counted only a few times. This chain links TRBV11-2 with TRBJ1-1; D is uncertain. Trimming stripped 6 bases from V and 3 bases from J, with 8 bases between. The CDR3 contains 12 residues. Germline V lookup: CDR1 SGHAT, CDR2 FQNNGV. The CDR3 bases are TGTGCCAGCAGACGCAGTGACACTGAAGCTTTCTTT. This translates into CASRRSDTEAFF. The whole variable domain, remainder taken from reference TRBV11-2 and TRBJ1-1, is EAGVAQSPRYKIIEKRQSVAFWCNPISGHATLYWYQQILGQGPKLLIQFQNNGVVDDSQLPKDRFSAERLKGVDSTLKIQPAKLEDSAVYLCASRRSDTEAFFGQGTRLTVV.

Note on this clone: Other DNA sequences of this sample code for an identical CDR3. The chain combines TRBV29-1 with TRBJ2-7; the D gene is possibly TRBD2 (5 bases). Per the germline V gene, CDR1 is SQVTM and CDR2 is ANQGSEA. V was shortened by 5 bases and J by 0 bases, with 8 bases between the two germline ends. The CDR3 is 12 residues long. The CDR3 DNA sequence: TGCAGCGTTTCTGGGAGCTCCTACGAGCAGTACTTC. Its protein product is CSVSGSSYEQYF.

The V gene is TRBV7-9, the J gene TRBJ1-4; possibly TRBD1 for D (6 bases). This CDR3 has 16 residues. Looked up from germline, CDR1 is SEHNR and CDR2 is FQNEAQ (reference sequence). Trimming shortened V by 3 bases and J by 1 base, and 12 bases separated the two germline ends. The CDR3 bases are TGTGCCAGCAGCTTGGAGGGGGAGAAAACTAATGAAAAACTGTTTTTT. This translates into CASSLEGEKTNEKLFF.

The gene calls are TRBV5-6 and TRBJ2-7, with D perhaps TRBD1 (6 bases). V lost 4 bases to trimming and J lost 4 bases, with 12 bases between them. In germline, CDR1 is SGHDT, CDR2 YYEEEE. The CDR3 totals 13 residues. The CDR3 DNA follows: TGTGCCAGCAGCCCATGGACAGAGTACGAGCAGTACTTC. Translating gives CASSPWTEYEQYF.

The chain employs TRBV7-8 and TRBJ2-1, with D uncertain. Trimming removed 6 bases from V and 0 bases from J, with 6 bases in between. CDR1 and CDR2 (germline): SGHVS, FQNEAQ. The CDR3 sequence is 13 residues long. CDR3 sequence (DNA): TGTGCCAGCAGTCCTACCTCCTACAATGAGCAGTTCTTC. Its protein is CASSPTSYNEQFF.

This chain uses TRBV6-5 with TRBJ2-2; 8 positions match TRBD1. With V trimmed by 3 bases and J by 7 bases, 10 bases remained unmatched. Germline assignment: CDR1 MNHEY and CDR2 SVGAGI. The CDR3 loop spans 16 amino acids. As DNA, the CDR3 is TGTGCCAGCAGTTATAACGTCCAGGGGGCTGACGGGGAGCTGTTTTTT. The encoded protein is CASSYNVQGADGELFF.

This clone was seen a single time. J is TRBJ1-4 and V is TRBV28, with D unresolved. The germline V gene has CDR1 MDHEN and CDR2 SYDVKM. The CDR3 runs to 14 residues. V was cut by 3 bases and J by 10 bases, with 15 bases left in between. The CDR3 DNA reads as TGTGCCAGCAGTTTCAAGACATGGATACCAAAACTGTTTTTT. Protein sequence: CASSFKTWIPKLFF.

The chain couples TRBV5-1 to TRBJ2-5; no clear D. V was shortened by 0 bases and J by 5 bases, with 8 bases between the two germline ends. Looked up from germline, CDR1 is SGHRS and CDR2 is YFSETQ. This CDR3 has 13 residues. The CDR3 protein is CASSLVWVETQYF. The CDR3 DNA follows: TGCGCCAGCAGCTTGGTTTGGGTTGAGACCCAGTACTTC.

V and J are TRBV5-1 and TRBJ1-1; D is ambiguous. V shed 6 bases and J shed 8 bases, with 23 bases lying between them. Germline CDR1 is SGHRS and CDR2 is YFSETQ. The CDR3 contains 15 residues. The CDR3 bases are TGCGCCAGCATGGATCAGGACGTTAGTTCACAAGAAGCTTTCTTT. Encoded protein: CASMDQDVSSQEAFF. Full variable domain (outside the CDR3, taken from reference TRBV5-1 and TRBJ1-1): KAGVTQTPRYLIKTRGQQVTLSCSPISGHRSVSWYQQTPGQGLQFLFEYFSETQRNKGNFPGRFSGRQFSNSRSEMNVSTLELGDSALYLCASMDQDVSSQEAFFGQGTRLTVV.

The CDR3 region is CASSPTQGFREKLFF. The DNA for the CDR3 is TGTGCCAGCAGCCCGACCCAGGGTTTCCGAGAAAAACTGTTTTTT. The chain links TRBV7-6 to TRBJ1-4; TRBD1 is a possible D gene (5 bases). The CDR3 has 15 residues. Germline assignment: CDR1 SGHVS and CDR2 FNYEAQ. The V end lost 5 bases, the J end lost 8 bases, and 18 bases lay between the germline ends.